This TCR beta chain comes out of a study of T cell changes during pregnancy in multiple sclerosis. In this sample, this clone turned up once. Assay used: immunoSEQ multiplex PCR; TCRdb lists only in-frame clones, some missing. The sample has under 45,000 clones, about nine tenths seen once; the top ten hold roughly 0.69%. This specimen was CD4+ T cells from peripheral blood mononuclear cells, taken in the first trimester of pregnancy. The sequence was obtained from a female donor with multiple sclerosis, enrolled in a pregnancy study.

CDR3: CASTSSGNEQFF. CDR3 bases: TGTGCCAGCACCAGTTCAGGCAATGAGCAGTTCTTC. The chain uses TRBV7-8 and TRBJ2-1; D call uncertain. Germline-derived CDR1 and CDR2 are SGHVS and FQNEAQ. This CDR3 is 12 amino acids long. The germline V and J ends were trimmed by 7 bases and 6 bases, with 10 bases remaining between them.